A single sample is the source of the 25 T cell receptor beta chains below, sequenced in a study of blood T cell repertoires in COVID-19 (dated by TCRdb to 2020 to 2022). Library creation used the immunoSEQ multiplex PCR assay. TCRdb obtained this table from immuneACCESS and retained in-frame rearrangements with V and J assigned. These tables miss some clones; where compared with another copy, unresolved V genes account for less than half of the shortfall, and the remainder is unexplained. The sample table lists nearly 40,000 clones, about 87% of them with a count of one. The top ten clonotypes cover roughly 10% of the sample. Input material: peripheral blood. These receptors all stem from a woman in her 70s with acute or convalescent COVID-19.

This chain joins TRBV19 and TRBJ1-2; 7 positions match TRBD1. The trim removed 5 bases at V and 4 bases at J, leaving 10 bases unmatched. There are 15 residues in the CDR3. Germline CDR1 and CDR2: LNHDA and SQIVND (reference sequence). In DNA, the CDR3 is TGTGCCAGTAGTTTCAGGGACAGAACTATCTATGGCTACACCTTC. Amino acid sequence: CASSFRDRTIYGYTF. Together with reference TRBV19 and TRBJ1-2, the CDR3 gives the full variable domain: DGGITQSPKYLFRKEGQNVTLSCEQNLNHDAMYWYRQDPGQGLRLIYYSQIVNDFQKGDIAEGYSVSREKKESFPLTVTSAQKNPTAFYLCASSFRDRTIYGYTFGSGTRLTVV.

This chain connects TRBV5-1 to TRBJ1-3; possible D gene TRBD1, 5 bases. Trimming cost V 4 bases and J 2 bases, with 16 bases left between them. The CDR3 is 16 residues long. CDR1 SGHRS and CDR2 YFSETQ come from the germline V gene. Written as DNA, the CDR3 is TGCGCCAGCAGCATGAAAGGGCCAGGGACTGGAAACACCATATATTTT. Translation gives CASSMKGPGTGNTIYF.

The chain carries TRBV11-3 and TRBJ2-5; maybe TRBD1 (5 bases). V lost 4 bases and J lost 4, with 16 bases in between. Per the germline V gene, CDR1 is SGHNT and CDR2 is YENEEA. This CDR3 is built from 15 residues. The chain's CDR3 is CASSSGPRVGETQYF. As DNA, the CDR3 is TGTGCCAGCAGCTCCGGCCCCAGGGTAGGAGAGACCCAGTACTTC.

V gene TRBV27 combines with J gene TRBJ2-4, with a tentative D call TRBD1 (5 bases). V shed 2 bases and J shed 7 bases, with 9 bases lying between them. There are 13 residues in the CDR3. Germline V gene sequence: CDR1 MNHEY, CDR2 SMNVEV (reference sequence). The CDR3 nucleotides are TGTGCCAGCAGTTTAGACAGAAGGAACATTCAGTACTTC. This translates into CASSLDRRNIQYF.

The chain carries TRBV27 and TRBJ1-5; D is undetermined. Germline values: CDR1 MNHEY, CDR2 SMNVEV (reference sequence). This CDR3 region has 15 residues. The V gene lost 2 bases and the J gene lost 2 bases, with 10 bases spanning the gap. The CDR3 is CASSLSPFGNQPQHF. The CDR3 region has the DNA TGTGCCAGCAGTTTAAGCCCTTTTGGCAATCAGCCCCAGCATTTT.

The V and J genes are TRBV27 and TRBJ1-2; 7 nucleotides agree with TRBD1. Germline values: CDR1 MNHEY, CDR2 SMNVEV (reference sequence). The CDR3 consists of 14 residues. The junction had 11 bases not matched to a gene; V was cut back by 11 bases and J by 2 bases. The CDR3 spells CAPKGQPPNYGYTF. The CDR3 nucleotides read TGTGCCCCAAAGGGACAGCCACCCAACTATGGCTACACCTTC.

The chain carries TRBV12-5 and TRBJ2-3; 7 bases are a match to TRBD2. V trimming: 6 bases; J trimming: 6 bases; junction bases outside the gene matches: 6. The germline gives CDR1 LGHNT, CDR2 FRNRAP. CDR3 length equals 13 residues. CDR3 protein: CASGRGVEDTQYF. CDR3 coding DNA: TGTGCTAGTGGCCGGGGGGTAGAGGATACGCAGTATTTT.

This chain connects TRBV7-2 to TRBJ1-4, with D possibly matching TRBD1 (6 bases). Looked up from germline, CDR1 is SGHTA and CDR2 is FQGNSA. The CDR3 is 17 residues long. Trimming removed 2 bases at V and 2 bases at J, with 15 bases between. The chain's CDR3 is CASSLLRGRGTNEKLFF. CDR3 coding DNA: TGTGCCAGCAGCTTACTGCGGGGGAGGGGGACTAATGAAAAACTGTTTTTT.

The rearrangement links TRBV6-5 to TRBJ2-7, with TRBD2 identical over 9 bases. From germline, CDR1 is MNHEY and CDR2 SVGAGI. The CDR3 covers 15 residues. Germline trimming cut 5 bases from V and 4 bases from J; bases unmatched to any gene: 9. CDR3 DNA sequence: TGTGCCAGCAGTCCAGGGGTAGCGGGAGCATACGAGCAGTACGTC. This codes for CASSPGVAGAYEQYV.

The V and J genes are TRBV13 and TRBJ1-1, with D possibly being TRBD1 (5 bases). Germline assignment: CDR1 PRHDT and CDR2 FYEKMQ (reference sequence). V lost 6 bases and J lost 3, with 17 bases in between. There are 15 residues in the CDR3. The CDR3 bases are TGTGCCAGCAGTCTCCCCCGGGGGTGGGACACTGAAGCTTTCTTT. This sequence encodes CASSLPRGWDTEAFF.

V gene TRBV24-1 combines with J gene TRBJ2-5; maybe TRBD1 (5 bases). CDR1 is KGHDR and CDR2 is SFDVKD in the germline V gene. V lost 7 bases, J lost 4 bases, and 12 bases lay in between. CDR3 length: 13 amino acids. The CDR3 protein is CATSPTGRETQYF. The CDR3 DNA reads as TGTGCCACCAGCCCAACAGGACGAGAGACCCAGTACTTC.

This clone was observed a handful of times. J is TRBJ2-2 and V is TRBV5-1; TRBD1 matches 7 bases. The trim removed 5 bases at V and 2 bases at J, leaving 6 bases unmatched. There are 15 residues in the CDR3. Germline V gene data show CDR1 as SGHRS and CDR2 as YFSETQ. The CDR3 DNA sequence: TGCGCCAGCAGTTTCCGGGACAGTAACACCGGGGAGCTGTTTTTT. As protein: CASSFRDSNTGELFF.

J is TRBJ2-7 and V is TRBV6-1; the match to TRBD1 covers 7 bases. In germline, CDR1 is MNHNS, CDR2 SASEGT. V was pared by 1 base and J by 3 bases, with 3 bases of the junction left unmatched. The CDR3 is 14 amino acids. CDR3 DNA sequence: TGTGCCAGCAGTGAAGTGGGGACAGACTACGAGCAGTACGTC. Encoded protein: CASSEVGTDYEQYV.

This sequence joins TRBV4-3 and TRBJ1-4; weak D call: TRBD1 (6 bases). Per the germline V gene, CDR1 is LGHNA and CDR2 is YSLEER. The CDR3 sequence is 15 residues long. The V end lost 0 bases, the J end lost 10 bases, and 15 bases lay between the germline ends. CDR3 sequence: CASSQDWGGRGKLFF. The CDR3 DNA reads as TGCGCCAGCAGCCAAGATTGGGGGGGCAGGGGAAAACTGTTTTTT.

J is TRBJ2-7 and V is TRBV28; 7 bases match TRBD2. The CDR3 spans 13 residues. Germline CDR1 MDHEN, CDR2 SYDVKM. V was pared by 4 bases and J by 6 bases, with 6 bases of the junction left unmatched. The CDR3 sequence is CASSSFGEGEQYV. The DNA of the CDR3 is TGTGCCAGCAGTTCTTTTGGGGAGGGCGAGCAGTACGTC.

The CDR3 loop is CASSTPLVGTDTQYF. CDR3 coding DNA: TGTGCCAGCAGTACCCCGTTAGTCGGCACAGATACGCAGTATTTT. The rearrangement joins TRBV27 to TRBJ2-3, with unresolved D. V was clipped by 5 bases and J by 1 base, with 13 bases between them. Germline CDR1 reads MNHEY; CDR2 reads SMNVEV (reference sequence). CDR3 length: 15 residues.

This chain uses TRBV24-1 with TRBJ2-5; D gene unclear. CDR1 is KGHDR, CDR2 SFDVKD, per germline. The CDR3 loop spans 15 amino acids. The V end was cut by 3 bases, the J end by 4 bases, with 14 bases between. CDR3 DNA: TGTGCCACCAGTGATCGCTCCCTAGTAAGAGAGACCCAGTACTTC. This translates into CATSDRSLVRETQYF.

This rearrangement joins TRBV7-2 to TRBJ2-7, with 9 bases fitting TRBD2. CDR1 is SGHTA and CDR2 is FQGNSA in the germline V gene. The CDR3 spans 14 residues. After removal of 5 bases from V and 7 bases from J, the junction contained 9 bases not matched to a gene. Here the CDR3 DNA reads TGTGCCAGCAGCCAATCGGGCGGGAGGGTTGAGCAGTACGTC. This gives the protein CASSQSGGRVEQYV.

The CDR3 spells CASSLRGQNQPQHF. CDR3 coding DNA: TGTGCCAGCAGCTTAAGGGGACAAAATCAGCCCCAGCATTTT. This sequence joins TRBV5-6 and TRBJ1-5; weak D call: TRBD1 (6 bases). The germline V gene encodes CDR1 SGHDT and CDR2 YYEEEE. The V and J ends lost 2 bases and 4 bases respectively, with 10 bases between them. The CDR3 length is 14 residues. Full variable domain (missing parts from reference TRBV5-6 and TRBJ1-5): DAGVTQSPTHLIKTRGQQVTLRCSPKSGHDTVSWYQQALGQGPQFIFQYYEEEERQRGNFPDRFSGHQFPNYSSELNVNALLLGDSALYLCASSLRGQNQPQHFGDGTRLSIL.

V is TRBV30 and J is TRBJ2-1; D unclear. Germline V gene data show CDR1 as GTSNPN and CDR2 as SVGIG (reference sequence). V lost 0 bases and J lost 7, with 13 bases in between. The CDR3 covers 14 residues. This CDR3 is CAWSVRVVGNEQFF. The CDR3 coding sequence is TGTGCCTGGAGTGTCCGGGTAGTTGGTAATGAGCAGTTCTTC.

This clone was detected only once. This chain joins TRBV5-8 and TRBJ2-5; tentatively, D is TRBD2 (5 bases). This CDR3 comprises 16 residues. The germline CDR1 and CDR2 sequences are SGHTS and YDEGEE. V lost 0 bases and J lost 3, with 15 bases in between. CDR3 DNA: TGTGCCAGCAGCTTGGAGGCCCTTTGGGAGAAAGAGACCCAGTACTTC. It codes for CASSLEALWEKETQYF.

The CDR3 loop reads CASSVEATGELFF. Here the CDR3 DNA reads TGTGCCAGCAGCGTAGAAGCGACCGGGGAGCTGTTTTTT. V and J are TRBV9 and TRBJ2-2; D is unresolved. The germline V gene encodes CDR1 SGDLS and CDR2 YYNGEE. This CDR3 is 13 amino acids long. Trimming cost V 0 bases and J 5 bases, with 5 bases left between them.

CDR3 amino acids: CASSQGYNRVGEQFF. The CDR3 nucleotides read TGTGCCAGCAGCCAAGGTTATAACAGGGTGGGTGAGCAGTTCTTC. The chain employs TRBV14 and TRBJ2-1, with a possible D match to TRBD1 (6 bases). Germline V gene lookup returns CDR1 SGHDN and CDR2 FVKESK. The germline V and J ends were trimmed by 1 base and 9 bases, with 16 bases remaining between them. The CDR3 spans 15 residues.

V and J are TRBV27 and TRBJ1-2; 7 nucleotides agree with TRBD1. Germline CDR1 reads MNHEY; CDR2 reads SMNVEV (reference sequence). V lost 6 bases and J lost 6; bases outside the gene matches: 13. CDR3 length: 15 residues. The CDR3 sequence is CASRHRDSYLNGYTF. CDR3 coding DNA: TGTGCCAGCAGACACCGGGACAGCTACCTTAATGGCTACACCTTC.

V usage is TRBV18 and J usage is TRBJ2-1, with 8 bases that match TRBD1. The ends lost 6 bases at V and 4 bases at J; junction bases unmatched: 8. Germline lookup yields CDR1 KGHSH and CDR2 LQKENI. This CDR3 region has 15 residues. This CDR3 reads CASSPDRDEYNEQFF. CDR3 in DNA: TGTGCCAGCTCGCCGGACAGGGACGAATACAATGAGCAGTTCTTC.